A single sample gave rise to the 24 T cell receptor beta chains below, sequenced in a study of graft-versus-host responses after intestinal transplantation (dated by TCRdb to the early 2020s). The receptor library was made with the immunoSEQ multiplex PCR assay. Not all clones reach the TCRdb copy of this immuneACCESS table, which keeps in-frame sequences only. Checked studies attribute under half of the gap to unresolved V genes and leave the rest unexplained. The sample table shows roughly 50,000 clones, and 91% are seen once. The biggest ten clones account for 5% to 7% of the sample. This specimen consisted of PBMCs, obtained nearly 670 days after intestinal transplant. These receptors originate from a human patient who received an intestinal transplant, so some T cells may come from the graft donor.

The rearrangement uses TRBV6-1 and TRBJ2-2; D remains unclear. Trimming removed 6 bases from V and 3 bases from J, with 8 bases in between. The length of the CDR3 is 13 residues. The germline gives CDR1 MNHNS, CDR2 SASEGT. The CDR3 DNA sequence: TGTGCCAGCAGCGCTTTACACACCGGGGAGCTGTTTTTT. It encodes CASSALHTGELFF.

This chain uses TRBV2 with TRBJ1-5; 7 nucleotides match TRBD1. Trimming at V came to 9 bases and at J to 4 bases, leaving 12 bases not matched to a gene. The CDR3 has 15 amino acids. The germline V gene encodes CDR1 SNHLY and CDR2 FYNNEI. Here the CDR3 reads CASKTDRAINQPQHF. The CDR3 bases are TGTGCCAGTAAAACCGACAGGGCGATAAATCAGCCCCAGCATTTT.

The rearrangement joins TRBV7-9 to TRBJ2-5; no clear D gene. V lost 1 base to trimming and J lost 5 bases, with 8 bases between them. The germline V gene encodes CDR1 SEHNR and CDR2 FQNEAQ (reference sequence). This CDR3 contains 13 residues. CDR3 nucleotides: TGTGCCAGCAGCTTAGGGATCCGGGAGACCCAGTACTTC. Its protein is CASSLGIRETQYF.

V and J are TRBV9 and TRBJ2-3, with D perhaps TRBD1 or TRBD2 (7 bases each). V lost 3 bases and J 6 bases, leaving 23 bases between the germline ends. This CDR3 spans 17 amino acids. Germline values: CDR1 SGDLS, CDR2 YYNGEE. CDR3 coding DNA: TGTGCCAGCAGCGCCGCTTCCAGGGGGGGAGATGGGGATACGCAGTATTTT. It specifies CASSAASRGGDGDTQYF. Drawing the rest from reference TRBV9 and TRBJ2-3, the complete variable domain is DSGVTQTPKHLITATGQRVTLRCSPRSGDLSVYWYQQSLDQGLQFLIQYYNGEERAKGNILERFSAQQFPDLHSELNLSSLELGDSALYFCASSAASRGGDGDTQYFGPGTRLTVL.

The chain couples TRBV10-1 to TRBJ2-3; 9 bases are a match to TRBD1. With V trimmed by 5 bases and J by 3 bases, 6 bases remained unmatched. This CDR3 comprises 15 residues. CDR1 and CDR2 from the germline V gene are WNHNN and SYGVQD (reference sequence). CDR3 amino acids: CASSQDRGQTDTQYF. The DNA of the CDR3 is TGCGCCAGCAGTCAGGACAGGGGCCAGACAGATACGCAGTATTTT.

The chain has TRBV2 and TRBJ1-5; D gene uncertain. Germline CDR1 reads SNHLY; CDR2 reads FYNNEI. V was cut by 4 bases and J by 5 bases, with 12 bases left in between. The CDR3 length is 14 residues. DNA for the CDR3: TGTGCCAGCAGTGTTGGAGGATTTGATCAGCCCCAGCATTTT. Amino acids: CASSVGGFDQPQHF.

Written as DNA, the CDR3 is TGTGCCAGCAGGACTAGCGGGGGGGCCACGCAGTATTTT. As protein: CASRTSGGATQYF. This rearrangement joins TRBV6-1 to TRBJ2-3; 14 bases fit TRBD2. CDR3 size: 13 residues. The germline V gene has CDR1 MNHNS and CDR2 SASEGT. The V and J ends lost 6 bases and 9 bases, in that order; junction bases with no gene match: 2.

CDR3 loop: CASSITRDFYGYTF. The CDR3, as DNA: TGTGCCAGCAGCATAACTCGGGATTTCTATGGCTACACCTTC. The chain carries TRBV21-1 and TRBJ1-2. TRBV21-1 is an annotated pseudogene. The CDR3 has 14 amino acids.

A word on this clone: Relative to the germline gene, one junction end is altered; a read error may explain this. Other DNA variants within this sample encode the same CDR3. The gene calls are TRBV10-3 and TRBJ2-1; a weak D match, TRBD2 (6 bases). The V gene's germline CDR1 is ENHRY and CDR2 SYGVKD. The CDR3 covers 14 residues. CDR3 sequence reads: CAISDGGSYNEQFF. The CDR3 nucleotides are TGCGCCATCAGTGACGGGGGCTCCTACAATGAGCAGTTCTTC.

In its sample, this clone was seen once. CDR3 sequence (DNA): TGTGCCAGCAGCCCTGCTGGGTCAAACATTCAGTACTTC. This translates into CASSPAGSNIQYF. V and J are TRBV14 and TRBJ2-4, with unresolved D. This CDR3 is 13 amino acids long. V lost 4 bases, J lost 6 bases, and 10 bases lay in between. Germline CDR1 reads SGHDN; CDR2 reads FVKESK.

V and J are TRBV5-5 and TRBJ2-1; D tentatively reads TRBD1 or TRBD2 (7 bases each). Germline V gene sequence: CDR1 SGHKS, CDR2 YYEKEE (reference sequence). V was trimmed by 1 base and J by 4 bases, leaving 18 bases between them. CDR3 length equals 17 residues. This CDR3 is CASSLNSLRGGYNEQFF. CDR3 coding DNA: TGTGCCAGCAGCTTGAATTCGCTCAGGGGGGGTTACAATGAGCAGTTCTTC. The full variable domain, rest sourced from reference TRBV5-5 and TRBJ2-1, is DAGVTQSPTHLIKTRGQQVTLRCSPISGHKSVSWYQQVLGQGPQFIFQYYEKEERGRGNFPDRFSARQFPNYSSELNVNALLLGDSALYLCASSLNSLRGGYNEQFFGPGTRLTVL.

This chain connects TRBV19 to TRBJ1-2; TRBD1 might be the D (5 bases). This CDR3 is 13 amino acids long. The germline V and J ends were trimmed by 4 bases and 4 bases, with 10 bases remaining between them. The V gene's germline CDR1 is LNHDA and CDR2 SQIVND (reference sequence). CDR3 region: CASSSGHRYGYTF. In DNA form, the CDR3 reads TGTGCCAGTAGTAGCGGACACCGCTATGGCTACACCTTC. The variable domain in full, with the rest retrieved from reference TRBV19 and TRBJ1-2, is DGGITQSPKYLFRKEGQNVTLSCEQNLNHDAMYWYRQDPGQGLRLIYYSQIVNDFQKGDIAEGYSVSREKKESFPLTVTSAQKNPTAFYLCASSSGHRYGYTFGSGTRLTVV.

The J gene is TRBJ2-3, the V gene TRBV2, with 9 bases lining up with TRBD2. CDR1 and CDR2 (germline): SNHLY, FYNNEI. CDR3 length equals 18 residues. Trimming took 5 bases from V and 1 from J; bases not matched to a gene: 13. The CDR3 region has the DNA TGTGCCAGCAGTCCAACCCAGGGGGTAGCGGGGGGCACAGATACGCAGTATTTT. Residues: CASSPTQGVAGGTDTQYF.

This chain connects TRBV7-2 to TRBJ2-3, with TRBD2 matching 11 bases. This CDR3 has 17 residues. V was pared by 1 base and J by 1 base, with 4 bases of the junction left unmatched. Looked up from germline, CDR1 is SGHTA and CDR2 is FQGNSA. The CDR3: CASSLGNSGGGTDTQYF. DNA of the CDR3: TGTGCCAGCAGCTTAGGGAATAGCGGGGGGGGCACAGATACGCAGTATTTT.

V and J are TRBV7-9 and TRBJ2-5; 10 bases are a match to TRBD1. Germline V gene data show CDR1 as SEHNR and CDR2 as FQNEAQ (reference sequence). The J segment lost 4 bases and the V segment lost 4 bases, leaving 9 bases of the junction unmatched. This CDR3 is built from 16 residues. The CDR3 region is CASSSYTGTGVETQYF. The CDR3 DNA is TGTGCCAGCAGCTCGTACACAGGGACAGGGGTAGAGACCCAGTACTTC.

CDR3: CASSVLGGGSTDTQYF. DNA of the CDR3: TGTGCCAGCAGCGTACTTGGCGGGGGTAGCACAGATACGCAGTATTTT. V and J are TRBV9 and TRBJ2-3; 7 bases line up with TRBD2. This CDR3 spans 16 amino acids. CDR1 and CDR2 from the germline V gene are SGDLS and YYNGEE. With V trimmed by 1 base and J by 0 bases, 5 bases remained unmatched.

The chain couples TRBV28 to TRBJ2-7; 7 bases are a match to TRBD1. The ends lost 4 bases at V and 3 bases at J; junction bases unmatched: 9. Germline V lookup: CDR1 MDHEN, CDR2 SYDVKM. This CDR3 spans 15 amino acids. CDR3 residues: CASSSHRDSYYEQYF. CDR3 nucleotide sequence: TGTGCCAGCAGTTCCCACCGGGACAGTTACTACGAGCAGTACTTC.

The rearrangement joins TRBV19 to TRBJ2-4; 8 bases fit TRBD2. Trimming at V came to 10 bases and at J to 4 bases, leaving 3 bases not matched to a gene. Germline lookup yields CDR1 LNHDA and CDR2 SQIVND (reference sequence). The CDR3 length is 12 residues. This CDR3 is CATRGGKNIQYF. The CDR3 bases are TGTGCCACCCGGGGGGGTAAAAACATTCAGTACTTC.

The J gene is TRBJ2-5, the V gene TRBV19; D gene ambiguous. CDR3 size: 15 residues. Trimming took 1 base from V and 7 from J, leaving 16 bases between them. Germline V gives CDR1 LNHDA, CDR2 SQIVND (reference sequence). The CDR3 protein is CASSIGIRGERTQYF. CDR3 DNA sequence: TGTGCCAGTAGTATAGGTATTAGAGGAGAGCGGACCCAGTACTTC.

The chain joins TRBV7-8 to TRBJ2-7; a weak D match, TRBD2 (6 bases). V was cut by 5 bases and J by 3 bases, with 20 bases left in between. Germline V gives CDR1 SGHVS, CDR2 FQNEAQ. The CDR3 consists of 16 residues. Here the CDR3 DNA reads TGTGCCAGCAGCCCCCTGGGGGGTAGTATCCACTACGAGCAGTACTTC. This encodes CASSPLGGSIHYEQYF.

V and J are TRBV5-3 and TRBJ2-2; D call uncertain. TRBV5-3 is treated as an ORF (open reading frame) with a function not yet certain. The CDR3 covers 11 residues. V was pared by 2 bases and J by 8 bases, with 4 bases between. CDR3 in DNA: TGTGCCAGAAGCTTTTCTGGGGAGCTGTTTTTT. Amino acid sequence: CARSFSGELFF.

The CDR3 DNA reads as TGTGCCAGCAGCGCTAATAGAAAAGATACGCAGTATTTT. Amino acid sequence: CASSANRKDTQYF. V is TRBV7-2 and J is TRBJ2-3, with D unclear. The V and J ends lost 5 bases and 5 bases respectively, with 11 bases between them. Germline values: CDR1 SGHTA, CDR2 FQGNSA. The CDR3 contains 13 residues. Full variable domain (rest looked up from reference TRBV7-2 and TRBJ2-3): GAGVSQSPSNKVTEKGKDVELRCDPISGHTALYWYRQSLGQGLEFLIYFQGNSAPDKSGLPSDRFSAERTGGSVSTLTIQRTQQEDSAVYLCASSANRKDTQYFGPGTRLTVL.

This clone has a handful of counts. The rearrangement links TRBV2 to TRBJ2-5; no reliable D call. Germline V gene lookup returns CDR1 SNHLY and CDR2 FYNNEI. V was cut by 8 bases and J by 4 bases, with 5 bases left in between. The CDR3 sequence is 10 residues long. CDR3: CASVRETQYF. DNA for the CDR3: TGTGCCAGCGTACGAGAGACCCAGTACTTC.

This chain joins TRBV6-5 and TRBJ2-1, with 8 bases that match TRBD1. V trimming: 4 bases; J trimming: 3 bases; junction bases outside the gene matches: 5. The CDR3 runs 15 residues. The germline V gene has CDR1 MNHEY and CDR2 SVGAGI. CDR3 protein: CASSSGTGVYNEQFF. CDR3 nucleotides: TGTGCCAGCAGTTCCGGGACAGGAGTCTACAATGAGCAGTTCTTC.